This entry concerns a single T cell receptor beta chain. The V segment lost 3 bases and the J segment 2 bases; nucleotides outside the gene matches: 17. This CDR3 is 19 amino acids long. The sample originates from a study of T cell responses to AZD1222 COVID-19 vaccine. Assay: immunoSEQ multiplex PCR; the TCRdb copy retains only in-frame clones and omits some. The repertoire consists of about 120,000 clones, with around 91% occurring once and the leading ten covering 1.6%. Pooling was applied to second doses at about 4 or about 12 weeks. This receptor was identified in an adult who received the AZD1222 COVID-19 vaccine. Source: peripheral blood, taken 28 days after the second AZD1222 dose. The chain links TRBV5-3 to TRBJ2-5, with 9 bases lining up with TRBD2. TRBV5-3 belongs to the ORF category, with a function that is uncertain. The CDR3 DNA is TGTGCCAGAAGCTGGAGAGGGGCAAGGGCTAGCGGGACACAAGAGACCCAGTACTTC. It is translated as CARSWRGARASGTQETQYF.